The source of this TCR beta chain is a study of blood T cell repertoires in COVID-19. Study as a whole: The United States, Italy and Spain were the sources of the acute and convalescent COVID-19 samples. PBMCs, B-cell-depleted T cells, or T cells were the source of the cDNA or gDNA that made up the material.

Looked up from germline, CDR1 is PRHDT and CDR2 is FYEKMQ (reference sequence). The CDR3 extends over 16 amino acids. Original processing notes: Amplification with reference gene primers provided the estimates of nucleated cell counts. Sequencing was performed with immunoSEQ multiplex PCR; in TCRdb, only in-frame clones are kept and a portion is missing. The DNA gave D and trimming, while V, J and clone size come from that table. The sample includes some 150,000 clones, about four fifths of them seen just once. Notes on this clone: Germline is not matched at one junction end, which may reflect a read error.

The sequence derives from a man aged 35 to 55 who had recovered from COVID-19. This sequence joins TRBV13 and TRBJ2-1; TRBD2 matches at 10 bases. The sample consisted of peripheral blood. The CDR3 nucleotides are TGTGCCAGCAGCATAGGACTAGCGGACGCCTACAATGAGCAGTTCTTC. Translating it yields CASSIGLADAYNEQFF.